These 10 T cell receptor beta chains came from one sample sequenced in a study of blood T cell repertoires in COVID-19. Libraries were prepared by immunoSEQ multiplex PCR; TCRdb keeps only in-frame clonotypes and omits some of them. The sample includes a few hundred thousand clones, roughly 90% seen only once; the top ten take roughly a tenth. Sequences were obtained from PBMCs or T cells enriched from blood (not recorded which). Receptor source: a woman in her 40s who had recovered from COVID-19.

The J gene is TRBJ1-3, the V gene TRBV28; a weak D match, TRBD1 (5 bases). The CDR3 spans 13 residues. In germline, CDR1 is MDHEN, CDR2 SYDVKM. The V and J ends lost 6 bases and 2 bases respectively, with 8 bases between them. The chain's CDR3 is CASSLTAGNTIYF. CDR3 DNA: TGTGCCAGCAGCCTGACAGCTGGAAACACCATATATTTT.

The DNA of the CDR3 is TGTGCCAGCAGCAAAGGGCTGGAGGCAGCCCGAAGTACCGGGGAGCTGTTTTTT. It is translated as CASSKGLEAARSTGELFF. V and J are TRBV21-1 and TRBJ2-2; TRBD2, the table's D call, lacks a check against the DNA. TRBV21-1 is shown as a pseudogene. The CDR3 totals 18 residues.

This clone was seen once. V is TRBV30 and J is TRBJ1-2, with 7 bases lining up with TRBD1. Germline trimming cut 5 bases from V and 5 bases from J; bases unmatched to any gene: 11. The germline gives CDR1 GTSNPN, CDR2 SVGIG (reference sequence). The CDR3 totals 14 residues. DNA for the CDR3: TGTGCCTGGTCGGGACAGAGTCATTTTTATGGCTACACCTTC. It is translated as CAWSGQSHFYGYTF.

In its sample, this clone was seen once. V usage is TRBV3-1 (or the pseudogene TRBV3-2) and J usage is TRBJ2-1, with a weak D call TRBD1 (6 bases). Germline-derived CDR1 and CDR2 are LGHDT and YNNKEL (reference sequence). V was shortened by 1 base and J by 10 bases, with 14 bases between the two germline ends. The CDR3 contains 14 residues. This CDR3 reads CASSQVGSRGEQFF. The CDR3 nucleotides read TGTGCCAGCAGCCAAGTGGGGAGTAGGGGGGAGCAGTTCTTC.

The chain couples TRBV4-2 to TRBJ1-1; D not resolved. The CDR3 has 14 amino acids. Trimming removed 0 bases at V and 2 bases at J, with 7 bases between. Germline V lookup: CDR1 LGHNA, CDR2 YNFKEQ. This CDR3 is CASSQDLRNTEAFF. CDR3 in DNA: TGTGCCAGCAGCCAAGATCTTAGAAACACTGAAGCTTTCTTT.

The CDR3 region is CASSLPQGSTYEQYF. CDR3 sequence (DNA): TGCGCCAGCAGCCTACCACAGGGGTCGACCTACGAGCAGTACTTC. The J gene is TRBJ2-7, the V gene TRBV5-1, with 7 positions matching TRBD1. The germline V gene encodes CDR1 SGHRS and CDR2 YFSETQ. This CDR3 is built from 15 residues. Trimming took 4 bases from V and 2 from J; bases not matched to a gene: 9.

This clone occurred a few times. The chain uses TRBV3-1 (or the pseudogene TRBV3-2) and TRBJ2-7, with TRBD2 matching over 9 bases. Germline CDR1 reads LGHDT; CDR2 reads YNNKEL (reference sequence). V shed 6 bases and J 8 bases; nucleotides not matched to a gene: 14. This CDR3 contains 15 residues. In DNA form, the CDR3 reads TGTGCCAGCAGTCCGGCGGGGCGGGAGGGTATGAAGCAGTACTTC. This encodes CASSPAGREGMKQYF.

The chain combines TRBV12-3 or TRBV12-4 with TRBJ1-1, with TRBD1 as a possible D gene (6 bases). V was trimmed by 4 bases and J by 1 base, leaving 7 bases between them. The CDR3 runs to 13 residues. In nucleotides, the CDR3 is TGTGCCAGCAGTTCGACAGGGAACACTGAAGCTTTCTTT. Translation: CASSSTGNTEAFF.

The chain has TRBV29-1 and TRBJ1-2; 10 nucleotides match TRBD1. CDR3 size: 13 residues. The germline CDR1 and CDR2 sequences are SQVTM and ANQGSEA. With V trimmed by 7 bases and J by 4 bases, 6 bases remained unmatched. CDR3 bases: TGCAGCGCCGCGGGACAGGGGATCTATGGCTACACCTTC. Residues: CSAAGQGIYGYTF.

The rearrangement uses TRBV7-2 and TRBJ2-5; 10 bases align to TRBD2. The germline CDR1 and CDR2 sequences are SGHTA and FQGNSA. This CDR3 region has 14 residues. With V trimmed by 8 bases and J by 4 bases, 7 bases remained unmatched. The CDR3 DNA follows: TGTGCCAGCGCCTGGAGCGGGAGGGGAGAGACCCAGTACTTC. Encoded protein: CASAWSGRGETQYF.